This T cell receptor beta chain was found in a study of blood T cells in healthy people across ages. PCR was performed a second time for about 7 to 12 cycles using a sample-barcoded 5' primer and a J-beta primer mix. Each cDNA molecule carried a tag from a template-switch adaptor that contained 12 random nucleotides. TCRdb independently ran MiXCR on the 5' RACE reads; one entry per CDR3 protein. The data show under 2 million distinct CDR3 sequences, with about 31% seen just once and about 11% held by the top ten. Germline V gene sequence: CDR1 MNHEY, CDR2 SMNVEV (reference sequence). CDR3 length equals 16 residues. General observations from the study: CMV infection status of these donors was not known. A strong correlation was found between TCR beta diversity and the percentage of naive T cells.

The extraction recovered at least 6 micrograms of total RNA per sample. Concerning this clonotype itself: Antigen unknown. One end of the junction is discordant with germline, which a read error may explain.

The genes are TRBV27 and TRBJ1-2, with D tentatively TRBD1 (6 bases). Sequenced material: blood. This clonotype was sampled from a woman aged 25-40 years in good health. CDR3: CAGSYSKGHLESGYTF. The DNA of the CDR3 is TGTGCCGGCAGTTACTCAAAGGGACACCTGGAGTCGGGCTACACCTTC.